Below are 24 T cell receptor beta chains sequenced from a single sample in a study of blood T cell repertoires in COVID-19. Using immunoSEQ multiplex PCR, the repertoire was profiled, and TCRdb retains in-frame clones only, with some absent. The sample includes 75,000 or so clones, approximately 86% of them seen just once. The specimen sequenced was peripheral blood. These receptor sequences come from a man aged 70 or older with acute or convalescent COVID-19.

The CDR3 region is CAWGGQAAAAFF. In DNA, the CDR3 is TGTGCCTGGGGAGGACAGGCGGCGGCAGCTTTCTTT. The V call is TRBV30, the J call TRBJ1-1, with 7 bases aligning to TRBD1. Per the germline V gene, CDR1 is GTSNPN and CDR2 is SVGIG (reference sequence). Losses at the gene ends were 5 bases for V and 10 bases for J; bases not matched to a gene: 10. This CDR3 is built from 12 residues.

The chain joins TRBV28 to TRBJ2-7, with 7 bases fitting TRBD1. The CDR3 length is 14 residues. The V gene end was trimmed by 5 bases and the J gene end by 4 bases; junction bases not matched to a gene: 8. In germline, CDR1 is MDHEN, CDR2 SYDVKM. CDR3 in amino acids: CASSPTGKGYEQYF. The CDR3 DNA follows: TGTGCCAGCAGTCCGACAGGGAAGGGTTACGAGCAGTACTTC.

This chain joins TRBV7-9 and TRBJ2-1, with D tentatively TRBD1 (5 bases). V shed 5 bases and J shed 10 bases, with 12 bases lying between them. This CDR3 contains 12 residues. Germline V gene sequence: CDR1 SEHNR, CDR2 FQNEAQ (reference sequence). The CDR3: CASSIQGGEQFF. The CDR3 bases are TGTGCCAGCAGCATCCAGGGTGGGGAGCAGTTCTTC.

The chain uses TRBV19 and TRBJ2-3; D may be TRBD2 (5 bases). V lost 6 bases, J lost 5 bases, and 18 bases lay in between. The V gene's germline CDR1 is LNHDA and CDR2 SQIVND (reference sequence). The CDR3 is 15 amino acids. CDR3 amino acids: CASRARLSAIDTQYF. Written as DNA, the CDR3 is TGTGCCAGTAGGGCCCGACTATCAGCCATAGATACGCAGTATTTT.

The chain couples TRBV19 to TRBJ2-3, with 12 bases fitting TRBD2. CDR1 is LNHDA and CDR2 is SQIVND in the germline V gene (reference sequence). The length of the CDR3 is 17 residues. After removal of 3 bases from V and 4 bases from J, the junction contained 8 bases not matched to a gene. This chain's CDR3 is CASSILASGRGADTQYF. Written as DNA, the CDR3 is TGTGCCAGTAGTATTTTGGCTAGCGGGAGGGGTGCAGATACGCAGTATTTT.

V usage is TRBV19 and J usage is TRBJ1-5; 8 bases are a match to TRBD1. J lost 8 bases, V lost 4 bases, and 10 bases had no gene match. CDR1 is LNHDA, CDR2 SQIVND, per germline (reference sequence). CDR3 length: 15 residues. The CDR3 nucleotides are TGTGCCAGTAGTACAGGCAACAGGGGGAGGGAGCCCCAGCATTTT. Translation: CASSTGNRGREPQHF.

The rearrangement links TRBV9 to TRBJ1-5, with 8 bases identical to TRBD1. The V segment lost 3 bases and the J segment 3 bases; nucleotides outside the gene matches: 5. The CDR3 length is 15 residues. Germline CDR1 is SGDLS and CDR2 is YYNGEE. In DNA, the CDR3 is TGTGCCAGCAGCGCCTTACAGGGGGTCAATCAGCCCCAGCATTTT. It translates to CASSALQGVNQPQHF.

The rearrangement uses TRBV7-9 and TRBJ1-3, with 11 bases identical to TRBD1. Germline V CDR1 and CDR2: SEHNR, FQNEAQ (reference sequence). V lost 1 base and J lost 0; bases outside the gene matches: 8. The CDR3 covers 19 residues. CDR3 region: CASSLGKDRGPISGNTIYF. In DNA, the CDR3 is TGTGCCAGCAGCTTAGGAAAGGACAGGGGGCCAATCTCTGGAAACACCATATATTTT.

The gene calls are TRBV6-2 or TRBV6-3 and TRBJ1-5; 7 nucleotides line up with TRBD1. Germline-derived CDR1 and CDR2 are MNHEY and SVGEGT. The junction had 6 bases not matched to a gene; V was cut back by 5 bases and J by 2 bases. This CDR3 comprises 15 residues. In DNA form, the CDR3 reads TGTGCCAGCAGTAAGGGGGCTTGGGGCAATCAGCCCCAGCATTTT. This sequence encodes CASSKGAWGNQPQHF.

This CDR3 reads CASSSGLAGTGELFF. CDR3 nucleotides: TGTGCCAGCAGCTCGGGACTAGCTGGCACCGGGGAGCTGTTTTTT. This rearrangement joins TRBV7-3 to TRBJ2-2, with 9 bases identical to TRBD2. V lost 4 bases and J lost 4; bases outside the gene matches: 4. Per the germline V gene, CDR1 is SGHTA and CDR2 is FQGTGA. The CDR3 contains 15 residues.

The sample holds a few counts of this clone. J is TRBJ2-1 and V is TRBV30, with a tentative D call TRBD1 (6 bases). CDR1 is GTSNPN and CDR2 is SVGIG in the germline V gene (reference sequence). The CDR3 totals 13 residues. Deletions cut 8 bases from V and 3 bases from J, with 14 bases between. CDR3 sequence (DNA): TGTGCCCCAAGGGGACATAACTACAATGAGCAGTTCTTC. Translating it yields CAPRGHNYNEQFF.

The chain employs TRBV2 and TRBJ2-5, with a tentative D call TRBD2 (6 bases). The V gene lost 9 bases and the J gene lost 5 bases, with 19 bases spanning the gap. Germline-derived CDR1 and CDR2 are SNHLY and FYNNEI. CDR3 length: 14 residues. Written as DNA, the CDR3 is TGTGCCAGTACGGAGGGGCCCCTGGGCGAGACCCAGTACTTC. Translating gives CASTEGPLGETQYF.

This clone occurred a few times. V gene TRBV4-3 combines with J gene TRBJ2-1; D may be TRBD2 (6 bases). V was shortened by 0 bases and J by 2 bases, with 11 bases between the two germline ends. The V gene's germline CDR1 is LGHNA and CDR2 YSLEER. The CDR3 is made up of 16 amino acids. CDR3 in amino acids: CASSQDEGGPYNEQFF. CDR3 coding DNA: TGCGCCAGCAGCCAAGACGAGGGAGGTCCCTACAATGAGCAGTTCTTC.

The rearrangement links TRBV10-1 to TRBJ2-2; 14 bases are shared with TRBD2. Germline CDR1 WNHNN, CDR2 SYGVQD (reference sequence). V lost 2 bases, J lost 8 bases, and 13 bases stayed unmatched. The CDR3 spans 19 residues. The CDR3 here is CASSEPGLAGERIRGELFF. For the CDR3, the DNA is TGCGCCAGCAGTGAGCCGGGACTAGCGGGAGAGAGGATCCGGGGGGAGCTGTTTTTT.

This chain uses TRBV27 with TRBJ1-5; no reliable D call. The germline V gene has CDR1 MNHEY and CDR2 SMNVEV (reference sequence). V dropped 0 bases and J dropped 1 base, with 10 bases sitting between them. The CDR3 consists of 16 residues. In DNA, the CDR3 is TGTGCCAGCAGTTTATCGTCTGCGGGGAGCAATCAGCCCCAGCATTTT. Its translation is CASSLSSAGSNQPQHF.

V is TRBV6-5 and J is TRBJ1-4, with D possibly being TRBD1 (6 bases). Germline loops: CDR1 MNHEY, CDR2 SVGAGI. CDR3 size: 11 residues. V was pared by 7 bases and J by 6 bases, with 6 bases between. The DNA for the CDR3 is TGTGCCAGCAAGGGGGATGAAAAACTGTTTTTT. It translates to CASKGDEKLFF.

This chain links TRBV5-5 with TRBJ2-7; no reliable D call. Trimming stripped 5 bases from V and 0 bases from J, with 15 bases between. Germline values: CDR1 SGHKS, CDR2 YYEKEE (reference sequence). The CDR3 covers 15 residues. CDR3 protein: CASRTAATGSYEQYF. In nucleotides, the CDR3 is TGTGCCAGCAGAACGGCTGCCACGGGCTCCTACGAGCAGTACTTC.

This clone was picked up a small number of times. This chain connects TRBV10-3 to TRBJ1-1; D remains unclear. V lost 4 bases and J lost 4, with 13 bases in between. Germline loops: CDR1 ENHRY, CDR2 SYGVKD. The CDR3 is 14 residues long. CDR3 sequence reads: CAISVQESGTEAFF. As DNA, the CDR3 is TGTGCCATCAGTGTGCAGGAAAGCGGCACTGAAGCTTTCTTT.

For the CDR3, the DNA is TGTGCCAGCTCACCACTCCCCGGCGGGGGCCACCAAGAGACCCAGTACTTC. It encodes CASSPLPGGGHQETQYF. V gene TRBV18 combines with J gene TRBJ2-5, with a weak D call TRBD2 (7 bases). V lost 1 base and J 0 bases, leaving 15 bases between the germline ends. The CDR3 length is 17 residues. Germline values: CDR1 KGHSH, CDR2 LQKENI.

The J gene is TRBJ1-1, the V gene TRBV6-2 or TRBV6-3; D might be TRBD1 (5 bases). This CDR3 has 12 residues. Trimming removed 4 bases from V and 6 bases from J, with 9 bases in between. Looked up from germline, CDR1 is MNHEY and CDR2 is SVGEGT. The CDR3 region is CASSSPGAEAFF. The CDR3 bases are TGTGCCAGCAGTTCTCCGGGGGCTGAAGCTTTCTTT.

J is TRBJ1-2 and V is TRBV28; the match to TRBD1 covers 10 bases. V trimming: 5 bases; J trimming: 3 bases; junction bases outside the gene matches: 0. The CDR3 length is 13 residues. Germline V gives CDR1 MDHEN, CDR2 SYDVKM. CDR3 bases: TGTGCCAGCAGTGGGACAGGGGACTATGGCTACACCTTC. Protein product: CASSGTGDYGYTF.

This chain uses TRBV18 with TRBJ2-3, with unresolved D. Trimming stripped 2 bases from V and 4 bases from J, with 7 bases between. The CDR3 consists of 13 residues. CDR1 is KGHSH, CDR2 LQKENI, per germline. The CDR3 reads CASSPSSPDTQYF. As DNA, the CDR3 is TGTGCCAGCTCACCAAGCTCGCCAGATACGCAGTATTTT.

The chain joins TRBV6-5 to TRBJ1-5; 12 bases align to TRBD1. Per germline, CDR1 MNHEY and CDR2 SVGAGI. Unmatched junction bases numbered 4, after V lost 6 bases and J lost 4 bases. The CDR3 is made up of 15 amino acids. In nucleotides, the CDR3 is TGTGCCAGCAGGGAGGGACAGGGGGCGAATCAGCCCCAGCATTTT. It is translated as CASREGQGANQPQHF.

In nucleotides, the CDR3 is TGTGCCAGCAACCCCACAGGGGGCACCAATGAAAAACTGTTTTTT. It is translated as CASNPTGGTNEKLFF. The chain has TRBV6-6 and TRBJ1-4, with 9 positions matching TRBD1. J was trimmed by 5 bases and V by 7 bases; bases with no gene match: 8. The germline gives CDR1 MNHNY, CDR2 SVGAGI (reference sequence). CDR3 size: 15 residues.